These T cell receptor beta chains were read from a single sample in a study of T cells after posttransplantation cyclophosphamide. The protocol was immunoSEQ multiplex PCR, while the TCRdb copy is restricted to in-frame clones and leaves out a portion. The sample has about 30,000 clones, none seen only once. Sequenced sample: PBMCs. The source is a woman aged 55-69 years in good health, CMV-negative, and a related stem cell transplant donor. The CDR3 runs from the conserved cysteine through the conserved F or W. The D gene is left open where the match is weak. Clone sizes are given selectively: once, few, many, or a class where the clone is expanded.

d_gene	v_gene	j_gene	abundance	CDR3nt	CDR3aa
.	TRBV10-2	TRBJ2-7	many	TGCGCCAGCACCCAGGGTTTGTACGAGCAGTACTTC	CASTQGLYEQYF
TRBD2	TRBV9	TRBJ2-5	.	TGTGCCAGCAGCGTAGGGAGTAGCGGGGGGCTCCAAGAGACCCAGTACTTC	CASSVGSSGGLQETQYF
.	TRBV5-1	TRBJ2-7	many	TGCGCCACCAGCTCGCCGGGACACGACGAGCAGTACTTC	CATSSPGHDEQYF
.	TRBV18	TRBJ2-2	few	TGTGCCAGCTCATCCCCGGAGGGGGTTAACACCGGGGAGCTGTTTTTT	CASSSPEGVNTGELFF
TRBD2	TRBV2	TRBJ2-7	many	TGTGCCAGCAGTCTAGCGGGAGGGCCGTACGAGCAGTACTTC	CASSLAGGPYEQYF
TRBD1	TRBV19	TRBJ2-2	many	TGTGCCAGTAGTACGGACAGGGGGCTAAACACCGGGGAGCTGTTTTTT	CASSTDRGLNTGELFF
TRBD2	TRBV10-3	TRBJ2-7	many	TGTGCCATCAGTGCCCCAACTAGCGGGAGGGAAGGCGAGCAGTACTTC	CAISAPTSGREGEQYF
.	TRBV9	TRBJ1-3	many	TGTGCCAGCAGCGTCGAGGGGTCTAGTGGAAACACCATATATTTT	CASSVEGSSGNTIYF
TRBD1	TRBV6-5	TRBJ2-7	many	TGTGCCAGCAGGCAACGGGGGGACAGGGGCTACGAGCAGTACTTC	CASRQRGDRGYEQYF
TRBD2	TRBV6-4	TRBJ2-3	many	TGTGCCAGCAGTAGAAGTAGCGGGAGTACGGATACGCAGTATTTT	CASSRSSGSTDTQYF
.	TRBV11-2	TRBJ2-7	many	TGTGCCAGCAACCCCGGAGAGGGCGAGCAGTACTTC	CASNPGEGEQYF
TRBD2	TRBV4-1	TRBJ2-3	many	TGCGCCAGCAGCCGTCTCGGACTAGCGGCACACACAGATACGCAGTATTTT	CASSRLGLAAHTDTQYF
TRBD1	TRBV4-1	TRBJ1-4	many	TGCGCCAGCAGCCAGGACAGGGCTAATGAAAAACTGTTTTTT	CASSQDRANEKLFF
.	TRBV7-2	TRBJ1-2	many	TGTGCCAGCAGCTTAGTCGTAGGAGGGGGCTACACCTTC	CASSLVVGGGYTF
TRBD2	TRBV12-3/TRBV12-4	TRBJ2-3	many	TGTGCCAGCAGTGCCGGGACTAGCGTTGGAACGCAGTATTTT	CASSAGTSVGTQYF
.	TRBV5-1	TRBJ2-7	many	TGCGCCAGCAGCTTGCGTCAGGGAAGCTCCTACGAGCAGTACTTC	CASSLRQGSSYEQYF
TRBD1	TRBV7-9	TRBJ2-7	many	TGTGCCAGCAGCTCCCCCGAGGGGCAGGGGGCGTACGAGCAGTACTTC	CASSSPEGQGAYEQYF
TRBD1	TRBV19	TRBJ2-2	.	TGTGCCACCTCGCGACAGGGAAAAGGGGAGCTGTTTTTT	CATSRQGKGELFF
.	TRBV19	TRBJ1-5	many	TGTGCCTCCCGAGGGGAAGGCAATCAGCCCCAGCATTTT	CASRGEGNQPQHF
.	TRBV7-9	TRBJ1-1	many	TGTGCCAGCAGCTTACCGACAGGGAACACTGAAGCTTTCTTT	CASSLPTGNTEAFF
.	TRBV6-1	TRBJ2-1	.	TGTGCCAGCGGCTTGGTGCCGTCCTACAATGAGCAGTTCTTC	CASGLVPSYNEQFF
.	TRBV28	TRBJ1-4	many	TGTGCCAGCAGTTCGAACAGGTTCCCTAATGAAAAACTGTTTTTT	CASSSNRFPNEKLFF
TRBD2	TRBV15	TRBJ2-3	few	TGTGCCACCAGCAGAGATGGACTAGCGGGGGGGCCCGGTACGCAGTATTTT	CATSRDGLAGGPGTQYF
TRBD2	TRBV7-2	TRBJ2-7	many	TGTGCCAGCAGCCCGCAGGCTAGCGGGGGGGCCGGACAGTACTTC	CASSPQASGGAGQYF
TRBD1	TRBV29-1	TRBJ1-1	many	TGCAGCGTCCGTTACAGGGGAGCTGAAGCTTTCTTT	CSVRYRGAEAFF
.	TRBV5-6	TRBJ1-5	many	TGTGCCAGCAGCACGCGGACAGGCAATCAGCCCCAGCATTTT	CASSTRTGNQPQHF
.	TRBV5-6	TRBJ2-2	many	TGTGCCAGCAGCTTGATCGGGGGTATCGGGGAGCTGTTTTTT	CASSLIGGIGELFF
.	TRBV10-2	TRBJ1-1	many	TGCGCCAGCCTCCAGGGGTCGGTCACTGAAGCTTTCTTT	CASLQGSVTEAFF
.	TRBV4-2	TRBJ2-4	few	TGTGCCAGCAGCCAAGATCTGTTACAGGGTAAAGCCAAAAACATTCAGTACTTC	CASSQDLLQGKAKNIQYF
TRBD2	TRBV11-3	TRBJ2-1	many	TGTGCCAGCAGCCAGACTAGCGGCTACAATGAGCAGTTCTTC	CASSQTSGYNEQFF
TRBD1	TRBV5-1	TRBJ2-7	few	TGCGCCAGCAGCCCGACAGGGGGTTCCTACGAGCAGTACTTC	CASSPTGGSYEQYF
.	TRBV27	TRBJ2-7	many	TGTGCCAGCCCTAGGGAGCAGTACTTC	CASPREQYF
.	TRBV7-6	TRBJ2-1	many	TGTGCCAGCAGCTTAGCTCTACAGGCAGTTTACAATGAGCAGTTCTTC	CASSLALQAVYNEQFF
.	TRBV27	TRBJ1-4	many	TGTGCCAGCAGTCCAAAAACAGGGAACGAAAAACTGTTTTTT	CASSPKTGNEKLFF
TRBD1	TRBV2	TRBJ1-1	many	TGTGCCAGCAGTGGGCAGGGGGCGAATACTGAAGCTTTCTTT	CASSGQGANTEAFF
.	TRBV19	TRBJ1-1	many	TGTGCCAGTACCTCGGACAGAAGCACTGAAGCTTTCTTT	CASTSDRSTEAFF
TRBD1	TRBV9	TRBJ1-2	.	TGTGCCAGCAGCGCCGAGGGGACAGGGGCGATCTATGGCTACACCTTC	CASSAEGTGAIYGYTF
.	TRBV2	TRBJ1-1	many	TGTGCCATCCACAGGGAGAGCACTGAAGCTTTCTTT	CAIHRESTEAFF
TRBD1	TRBV28	TRBJ1-3	many	TGTGCCAGCCGGACAGGTCACTCTGGAAACACCATATATTTT	CASRTGHSGNTIYF
.	TRBV5-1	TRBJ2-7	many	TGCGCCAGCAGCTTTGGGGGCGGGGCAGGGGGGATCTACGAGCAGTACTTC	CASSFGGGAGGIYEQYF
.	TRBV4-1	TRBJ1-2	many	TGCGCCAGCAGCCAGGCTAAGCGGGGTTACTATGGCTACACCTTC	CASSQAKRGYYGYTF
.	TRBV7-2	TRBJ2-7	many	TGTGCCAGCAGCTTTATTTATCGGGGGAGAAGCGCCTACGAGCAGTACTTC	CASSFIYRGRSAYEQYF
.	TRBV12-3/TRBV12-4	TRBJ2-1	many	TGTGCCAGCAGCAACTCTTACCTAACTAGTTTCAATGAGCAGTTCTTC	CASSNSYLTSFNEQFF
TRBD1	TRBV7-9	TRBJ1-1	many	TGTGCCAGCAGCTGGACAGGGTTTGCCCCTGAAGCTTTCTTT	CASSWTGFAPEAFF
.	TRBV28	TRBJ2-7	.	TGTGCCAGCAGTTTAGCAGGAGGGGACGAGCAGTACTTC	CASSLAGGDEQYF
.	TRBV6-1	TRBJ1-5	many	TGTGCCAGCTCAGGACAGACCAATCAGCCCCAGCATTTT	CASSGQTNQPQHF
.	TRBV5-1	TRBJ2-7	many	TGCGCCAGCAGCTTGGCCGGACAGAGTTCCTACGAGCAGTACTTC	CASSLAGQSSYEQYF
TRBD1	TRBV18	TRBJ1-1	many	TGTGCCAGCTCACCCGCTCAGGGGGCGCAGGACACTGAAGCTTTCTTT	CASSPAQGAQDTEAFF
.	TRBV7-9	TRBJ2-7	many	TGTGCCAGCAGCTCCTGGGGCCGCACGGGCGAGCAGTACTTC	CASSSWGRTGEQYF
TRBD2	TRBV6-5	TRBJ2-7	many	TGTGCCAGCAGCAGAAGCGGGAACTCCTACGAGCAGTACTTC	CASSRSGNSYEQYF